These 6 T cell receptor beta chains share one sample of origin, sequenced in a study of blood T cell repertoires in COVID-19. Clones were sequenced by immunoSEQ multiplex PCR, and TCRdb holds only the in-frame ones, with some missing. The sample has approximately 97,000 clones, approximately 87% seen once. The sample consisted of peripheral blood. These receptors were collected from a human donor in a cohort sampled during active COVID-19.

CDR3 residues: CASSLAGESYGELFF. The CDR3 DNA follows: TGCGCCAGCAGCTTGGCCGGAGAAAGCTACGGGGAGCTGTTTTTT. This rearrangement joins TRBV5-1 to TRBJ2-2; D unclear. Trimming cost V 0 bases and J 7 bases, with 13 bases left between them. CDR3 size: 15 residues. Germline V CDR1 and CDR2: SGHRS, YFSETQ.

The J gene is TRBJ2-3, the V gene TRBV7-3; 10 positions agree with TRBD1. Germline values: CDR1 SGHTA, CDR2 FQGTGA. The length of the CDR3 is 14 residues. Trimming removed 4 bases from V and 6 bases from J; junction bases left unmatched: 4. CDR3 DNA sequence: TGTGCCAGCAGCTCTGGGACAGGGGCGGATACGCAGTATTTT. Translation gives CASSSGTGADTQYF.

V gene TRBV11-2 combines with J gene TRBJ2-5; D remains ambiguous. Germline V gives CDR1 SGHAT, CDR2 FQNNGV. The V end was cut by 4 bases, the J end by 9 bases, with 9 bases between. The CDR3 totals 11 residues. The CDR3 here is CASSSVAAQYF. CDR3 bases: TGTGCCAGCAGCTCTGTGGCGGCCCAGTACTTC.

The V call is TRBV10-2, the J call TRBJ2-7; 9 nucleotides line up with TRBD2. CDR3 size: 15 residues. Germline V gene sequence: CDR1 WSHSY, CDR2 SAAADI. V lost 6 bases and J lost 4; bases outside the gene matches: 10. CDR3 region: CASSHHVAGEYEQYF. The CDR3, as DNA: TGCGCCAGCAGCCATCACGTAGCGGGAGAGTACGAGCAGTACTTC.

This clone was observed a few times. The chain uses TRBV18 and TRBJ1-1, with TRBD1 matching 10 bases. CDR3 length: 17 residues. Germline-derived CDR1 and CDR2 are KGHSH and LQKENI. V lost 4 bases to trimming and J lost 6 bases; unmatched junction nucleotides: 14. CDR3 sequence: CASSRAGTGVDRSEAFF. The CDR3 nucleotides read TGTGCCAGCTCACGAGCCGGGACAGGGGTTGACAGATCTGAAGCTTTCTTT. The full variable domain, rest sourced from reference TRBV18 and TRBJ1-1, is NAGVMQNPRHLVRRRGQEARLRCSPMKGHSHVYWYRQLPEEGLKFMVYLQKENIIDESGMPKERFSAEFPKEGPSILRIQQVVRGDSAAYFCASSRAGTGVDRSEAFFGQGTRLTVV.

Here the CDR3 DNA reads TGTGCCAGCAGCTTAACGGGACAGGGGGACTATGGCTACACCTTC. Protein: CASSLTGQGDYGYTF. The gene calls are TRBV7-3 and TRBJ1-2; TRBD1 matches at 11 bases. This CDR3 has 15 residues. The V and J ends lost 0 bases and 3 bases, in that order; junction bases with no gene match: 0. The germline V gene encodes CDR1 SGHTA and CDR2 FQGTGA.